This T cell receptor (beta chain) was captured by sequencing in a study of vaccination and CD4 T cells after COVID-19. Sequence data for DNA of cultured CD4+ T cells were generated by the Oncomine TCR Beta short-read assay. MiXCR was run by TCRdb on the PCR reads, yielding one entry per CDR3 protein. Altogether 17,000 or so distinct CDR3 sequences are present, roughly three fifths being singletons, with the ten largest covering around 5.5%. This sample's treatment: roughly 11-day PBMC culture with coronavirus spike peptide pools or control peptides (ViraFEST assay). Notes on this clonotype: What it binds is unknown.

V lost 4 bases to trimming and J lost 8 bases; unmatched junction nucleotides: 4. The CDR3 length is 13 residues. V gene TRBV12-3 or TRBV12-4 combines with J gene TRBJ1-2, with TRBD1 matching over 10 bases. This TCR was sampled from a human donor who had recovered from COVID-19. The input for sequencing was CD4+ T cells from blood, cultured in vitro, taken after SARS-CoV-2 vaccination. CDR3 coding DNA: TGTGCCAGCAGTTGGACAGGGGGTTGGGGCTACACCTTC. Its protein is CASSWTGGWGYTF.